This TCR beta chain originates from a study of control samples from healthy donors and cancer patients. Clones were sequenced by immunoSEQ multiplex PCR, and TCRdb holds only the in-frame ones, with some missing. The sample carries roughly 120,000 clones, 88% recorded once. The length of the CDR3 is 14 residues. Germline values: CDR1 MGHRA, CDR2 YSYEKL. The V end lost 1 base, the J end lost 2 bases, and 7 bases lay between the germline ends. The origin of this receptor is a man aged 40-49 years in good health. Sequenced: blood. The genes are TRBV4-1 and TRBJ2-3, with D hard to call. CDR3 in DNA: TGCGCCAGCAGCCAAGTAGCCCCCACAGATACGCAGTATTTT. Translated: CASSQVAPTDTQYF.